A single sample gave rise to the 21 T cell receptor beta chains below, sequenced in a study of OX40 agonist ivuxolimab in advanced cancers. TCRdb keeps only in-frame clones here, not all; method: immunoSEQ multiplex PCR. The repertoire holds about 68,000 clones, with roughly 80% as singletons. Sequencing was performed on CD4+ or CD8+ T cells sorted from blood, taken in a trial of the OX40 agonist ivuxolimab. All receptors come from an adult with an advanced solid tumor such as melanoma, head and neck, liver or kidney cancer.

The chain couples TRBV7-9 to TRBJ1-6, with TRBD1 as a possible D gene (6 bases). The CDR3 is 18 residues long. Trimming pared 5 bases from V and 6 bases from J, leaving 23 bases between. CDR1 and CDR2 from the germline V gene are SEHNR and FQNEAQ (reference sequence). CDR3 sequence: CASSRGGGIPPVNSPLHF. CDR3 DNA: TGTGCCAGCAGCCGCGGGGGGGGCATTCCCCCTGTTAATTCACCCCTCCACTTT.

CDR3 amino acids: CASSLTSGAHNEQFF. CDR3 nucleotides: TGTGCCAGCAGCTTGACTAGCGGGGCCCACAATGAGCAGTTCTTC. The J gene is TRBJ2-1, the V gene TRBV7-2, with 11 positions matching TRBD2. V was clipped by 3 bases and J by 5 bases; unmatched bases: 3. Germline V gene data show CDR1 as SGHTA and CDR2 as FQGNSA. The CDR3 sequence is 15 residues long.

The chain combines TRBV27 with TRBJ2-5; 9 bases fit TRBD2. This CDR3 is 14 amino acids long. The germline gives CDR1 MNHEY, CDR2 SMNVEV (reference sequence). V trimming: 8 bases; J trimming: 3 bases; junction bases outside the gene matches: 7. This chain's CDR3 is CASATRLAEETQYF. CDR3 nucleotides: TGTGCCAGCGCTACCCGACTAGCGGAAGAGACCCAGTACTTC.

The chain combines TRBV4-2 with TRBJ2-1; 12 bases fit TRBD2. V shed 1 base, J shed 5 bases, and the junction held 6 bases outside the gene matches. Per the germline V gene, CDR1 is LGHNA and CDR2 is YNFKEQ. The CDR3 length is 17 residues. For the CDR3, the DNA is TGTGCCAGCAGCCAAGGGAGACTAGCGGGGGAAGACAATGAGCAGTTCTTC. Translating it yields CASSQGRLAGEDNEQFF.

The chain employs TRBV28 and TRBJ2-2, with D possibly being TRBD2 (7 bases). The CDR3 extends over 15 amino acids. Germline CDR1 reads MDHEN; CDR2 reads SYDVKM. V was clipped by 7 bases and J by 7 bases, with 19 bases between them. The CDR3 sequence is CASTKGGAIGGELFF. The CDR3 region has the DNA TGTGCCAGCACCAAGGGGGGGGCGATTGGCGGGGAGCTGTTTTTT.

This clone was recorded once. The rearrangement uses TRBV19 and TRBJ1-5, with 9 bases aligning to TRBD1. The CDR3 has 15 amino acids. Trimming took 7 bases from V and 7 from J; bases not matched to a gene: 11. Germline assignment: CDR1 LNHDA and CDR2 SQIVND (reference sequence). CDR3 nucleotides: TGTGCCAGTACTGATCGGACAGGGGTGGGCCAGCCCCAGCATTTT. Its protein product is CASTDRTGVGQPQHF.

The chain links TRBV6-1 to TRBJ1-3; D gene ambiguous. Between the trimmed V and J ends, which lost 3 bases and 2 bases, there was a span of 8 bases. Germline-derived CDR1 and CDR2 are MNHNS and SASEGT. CDR3 length equals 14 residues. The CDR3 loop is CASSDRRTGNTIYF. CDR3 in DNA: TGTGCCAGCAGTGATAGGAGGACTGGAAACACCATATATTTT.

The chain joins TRBV14 to TRBJ1-2; D is ambiguous. The CDR3 contains 12 residues. Germline-derived CDR1 and CDR2 are SGHDN and FVKESK. Deletions cut 11 bases from V and 2 bases from J, with 12 bases between. CDR3 DNA: TGTGCCTCCTCCCAGGCCAACTATGGCTACACCTTC. Translating it yields CASSQANYGYTF.

This clone turned up a few times. The V gene is TRBV5-4, the J gene TRBJ2-1; no clear D gene. Per the germline V gene, CDR1 is SGHNT and CDR2 is YYREEE (reference sequence). Trimming removed 0 bases at V and 4 bases at J, with 8 bases between. This CDR3 region has 14 residues. CDR3 residues: CASSLEPQYNEQFF. DNA of the CDR3: TGTGCCAGCAGCTTGGAACCCCAGTACAATGAGCAGTTCTTC.

The rearrangement joins TRBV7-8 to TRBJ1-5; D not certain. The CDR3 spans 14 residues. The germline CDR1 and CDR2 sequences are SGHVS and FQNEAQ. V lost 5 bases and J lost 0, with 8 bases in between. CDR3 residues: CASSPSNSNQPQHF. The CDR3 bases are TGTGCCAGCAGCCCCAGCAATAGCAATCAGCCCCAGCATTTT.

The chain joins TRBV6-5 to TRBJ2-1, with 8 bases matching TRBD2. The CDR3 has 15 residues. Trimming cost V 6 bases and J 2 bases; bases outside gene matches: 6. The V gene's germline CDR1 is MNHEY and CDR2 SVGAGI. CDR3 residues: CASSLPGGAYNEQFF. CDR3 DNA sequence: TGTGCCAGCAGCCTCCCCGGGGGGGCCTACAATGAGCAGTTCTTC.

The J gene is TRBJ1-2, the V gene TRBV7-2; 8 bases are shared with TRBD1. Germline CDR1 is SGHTA and CDR2 is FQGNSA. This CDR3 is 13 amino acids long. Trimming removed 5 bases from V and 4 bases from J; junction bases left unmatched: 3. CDR3 DNA sequence: TGTGCCAGCAGCCCGGACAGGGTCTATGGCTACACCTTC. Amino acid sequence: CASSPDRVYGYTF.

This chain joins TRBV5-4 and TRBJ2-1; unclear D gene. The CDR3 has 13 amino acids. CDR1 SGHNT and CDR2 YYREEE come from the germline V gene (reference sequence). V was trimmed by 0 bases and J by 5 bases, leaving 6 bases between them. DNA for the CDR3: TGTGCCAGCAGCTTGGTCCAGAACAATGAGCAGTTCTTC. Amino acids: CASSLVQNNEQFF.

This clone has only one observation. The rearrangement links TRBV6-1 to TRBJ1-5; D gene ambiguous. Germline values: CDR1 MNHNS, CDR2 SASEGT. The length of the CDR3 is 13 residues. Deletions cut 8 bases from V and 3 bases from J, with 11 bases between. CDR3 sequence: CASLLVANQPQHF. The CDR3 DNA follows: TGTGCCAGCCTTCTTGTAGCCAATCAGCCCCAGCATTTT.

V gene TRBV19 combines with J gene TRBJ2-2; possibly TRBD2 for D (7 bases). Germline assignment: CDR1 LNHDA and CDR2 SQIVND (reference sequence). The V end lost 2 bases, the J end lost 6 bases, and 10 bases lay between the germline ends. CDR3 length equals 14 residues. The CDR3: CASSIRGGSGELFF. CDR3 DNA: TGTGCCAGTAGTATACGCGGGGGCTCCGGGGAGCTGTTTTTT.

This chain joins TRBV6-1 and TRBJ2-2; maybe TRBD1 (6 bases). The germline V and J ends were trimmed by 4 bases and 4 bases, with 13 bases remaining between them. The CDR3 consists of 15 residues. From germline, CDR1 is MNHNS and CDR2 SASEGT. The CDR3 is CASSAARGVTGELFF. The CDR3 DNA reads as TGTGCCAGCAGTGCGGCCAGGGGAGTCACCGGGGAGCTGTTTTTT.

The gene calls are TRBV29-1 and TRBJ2-2; 8 bases fit TRBD1. Looked up from germline, CDR1 is SQVTM and CDR2 is ANQGSEA. The ends lost 3 bases at V and 6 bases at J; junction bases unmatched: 6. This CDR3 has 14 amino acids. CDR3: CSVESVRGPGELFF. The DNA of the CDR3 is TGCAGCGTTGAGTCGGTCAGGGGGCCCGGGGAGCTGTTTTTT.

The gene calls are TRBV19 and TRBJ2-7; 9 bases match TRBD1. Unmatched junction bases numbered 7, after V lost 6 bases and J lost 4 bases. Germline V gene data show CDR1 as LNHDA and CDR2 as SQIVND (reference sequence). This CDR3 contains 14 residues. As DNA, the CDR3 is TGTGCCAGTAGCCGGGACAGGGCTACTTACGAGCAGTACTTC. As protein: CASSRDRATYEQYF.

The J gene is TRBJ2-7, the V gene TRBV5-1, with a weak D call TRBD1 (6 bases). Germline values: CDR1 SGHRS, CDR2 YFSETQ. This CDR3 spans 14 amino acids. Trimming left V 7 bases short and J 7 bases short, with 21 bases between. CDR3 DNA sequence: TGCGCCAGCGGCATGCTAGACAGGTCAGGGGAGCAGTACTTC. Residues: CASGMLDRSGEQYF.

In this sample, this clone turned up once. The V and J genes are TRBV19 and TRBJ2-1; 9 bases fit TRBD2. V shed 3 bases, J shed 3 bases, and the junction held 3 bases outside the gene matches. The germline CDR1 and CDR2 sequences are LNHDA and SQIVND (reference sequence). The CDR3 totals 15 residues. CDR3 DNA sequence: TGTGCCAGTAGTATTCGACTAGCGGTCTACAATGAGCAGTTCTTC. It yields the protein CASSIRLAVYNEQFF.

The chain uses TRBV19 and TRBJ2-3; 12 bases line up with TRBD1. Losses at the gene ends were 3 bases for V and 6 bases for J; bases not matched to a gene: 7. This CDR3 has 16 residues. From germline, CDR1 is LNHDA and CDR2 SQIVND (reference sequence). In DNA, the CDR3 is TGTGCCAGTAGTATCGCGCCGGGACAGGGGGCTGATACGCAGTATTTT. Translated, it gives CASSIAPGQGADTQYF. Combining the CDR3 with reference TRBV19 and TRBJ2-3 gives the whole variable domain DGGITQSPKYLFRKEGQNVTLSCEQNLNHDAMYWYRQDPGQGLRLIYYSQIVNDFQKGDIAEGYSVSREKKESFPLTVTSAQKNPTAFYLCASSIAPGQGADTQYFGPGTRLTVL.